The rows below give T cell receptor beta chains drawn from one sample of a study of T cells after yellow fever vaccination. Via MiXCR, TCRdb re-called the 5' RACE reads, giving one row per CDR3 protein. The repertoire holds 300,000 to 400,000 distinct CDR3 sequences, with under 15% as singletons. The sequences come from CD4+ T cells sorted from PBMCs, collected 15 days after the yellow fever booster vaccination. The receptors originated from a man aged 18 to 30 who received the YFV17D yellow fever vaccine. Each CDR3 is given with its conserved first and last residue. A D gene is named only where the DNA matches it firmly. A clone size is listed for some rows: how often the clone was seen (once, few, many), or a class if it is expanded.

D gene: -; clone size: -; V gene: TRBV19; J gene: TRBJ2-3; CDR3 protein: CASGPGGTDTQYF; CDR3 DNA: TGTGCCAGTGGCCCAGGGGGGACAGATACGCAGTATTTT
D gene: TRBD1; clone size: -; V gene: TRBV15; J gene: TRBJ2-5; CDR3 protein: CATSGETGGLTQYF; CDR3 DNA: TGTGCCACCAGCGGAGAGACAGGGGGCTTGACCCAGTACTTC
D gene: -; clone size: many; V gene: TRBV5-4; J gene: TRBJ2-6; CDR3 protein: CASSLRTGDRFSGANVLTF; CDR3 DNA: TGTGCCAGCAGCTTGAGAACGGGGGACAGATTCTCTGGGGCCAACGTCCTGACTTTC
D gene: -; clone size: -; V gene: TRBV5-1; J gene: TRBJ1-4; CDR3 protein: CASSPGLEGEKLFF; CDR3 DNA: TGCGCCAGCAGCCCCGGGTTGGAGGGTGAAAAACTGTTTTTT
D gene: -; clone size: many; V gene: TRBV5-1; J gene: TRBJ2-3; CDR3 protein: CASTTAGLGLTDTQYF; CDR3 DNA: TGCGCCAGCACCACCGCTGGGCTAGGTCTCACAGATACGCAGTATTTT
D gene: -; clone size: few; V gene: TRBV29-1; J gene: TRBJ2-7; CDR3 protein: CSVDEGYEQYF; CDR3 DNA: TGCAGCGTTGATGAAGGGTACGAGCAGTACTTC
D gene: TRBD1; clone size: -; V gene: TRBV4-2; J gene: TRBJ2-7; CDR3 protein: CASSQRPGQGADEQYF; CDR3 DNA: TGTGCCAGCAGCCAACGACCGGGACAGGGGGCGGATGAGCAGTACTTC
D gene: -; clone size: few; V gene: TRBV7-3; J gene: TRBJ2-5; CDR3 protein: CASSLANSETQYF; CDR3 DNA: TGTGCCAGCAGCTTAGCGAACTCGGAGACCCAGTACTTC
D gene: -; clone size: few; V gene: TRBV28; J gene: TRBJ2-2; CDR3 protein: CASSWALANTGELFF; CDR3 DNA: TGTGCCAGCAGTTGGGCTCTGGCGAACACCGGGGAGCTGTTTTTT
D gene: -; clone size: -; V gene: TRBV4-3; J gene: TRBJ1-6; CDR3 protein: CASSQRMNFGGQLGSPLHF; CDR3 DNA: TGCGCCAGCAGCCAGAGGATGAACTTTGGAGGGCAATTGGGTTCACCCCTCCACTTT
D gene: TRBD1; clone size: -; V gene: TRBV5-1; J gene: TRBJ2-5; CDR3 protein: CASSSDRGPEETQYF; CDR3 DNA: TGCGCCAGCAGCAGTGACAGGGGGCCCGAAGAGACCCAGTACTTC
D gene: TRBD1; clone size: few; V gene: TRBV7-6; J gene: TRBJ2-1; CDR3 protein: CASSLAPPTGQSQQFF; CDR3 DNA: TGTGCCAGCAGCTTAGCCCCCCCGACAGGGCAGAGTCAGCAGTTCTTC
D gene: TRBD1; clone size: -; V gene: TRBV7-9; J gene: TRBJ2-1; CDR3 protein: CASSRQGLGGEQFF; CDR3 DNA: TGTGCCAGCAGCAGACAGGGCTTGGGCGGTGAGCAGTTCTTC
D gene: -; clone size: few; V gene: TRBV6-6; J gene: TRBJ1-3; CDR3 protein: CASSPTGNSGNTIYF; CDR3 DNA: TGTGCCAGCAGTCCTACAGGGAACTCTGGAAACACCATATATTTT
D gene: -; clone size: many; V gene: TRBV10-3; J gene: TRBJ1-5; CDR3 protein: CAISESRGWHQPQHF; CDR3 DNA: TGTGCCATCAGTGAGTCAAGGGGTTGGCATCAGCCCCAGCATTTT
D gene: -; clone size: few; V gene: TRBV10-3; J gene: TRBJ2-2; CDR3 protein: CAIRGNTGELFF; CDR3 DNA: TGTGCCATCAGGGGTAACACCGGGGAGCTGTTTTTT
D gene: -; clone size: -; V gene: TRBV5-4; J gene: TRBJ1-1; CDR3 protein: CASSPYGGVLYTEAFF; CDR3 DNA: TGTGCCAGCAGCCCATACGGGGGGGTATTGTACACTGAAGCTTTCTTT
D gene: -; clone size: few; V gene: TRBV20-1; J gene: TRBJ1-5; CDR3 protein: CSASAADQPQHF; CDR3 DNA: TGCAGTGCTTCCGCAGCGGATCAGCCCCAGCATTTT
D gene: TRBD2; clone size: -; V gene: TRBV20-1; J gene: TRBJ2-5; CDR3 protein: CSARDLGGKGTQYF; CDR3 DNA: TGCAGTGCTAGAGATCTCGGGGGGAAGGGGACCCAGTACTTC
D gene: -; clone size: -; V gene: TRBV4-3; J gene: TRBJ1-2; CDR3 protein: CASSQAAREAYGYTF; CDR3 DNA: TGCGCCAGCAGCCAAGCGGCTCGGGAGGCCTATGGCTACACCTTC
D gene: -; clone size: few; V gene: TRBV28; J gene: TRBJ1-5; CDR3 protein: CASTPGGTNQPQHF; CDR3 DNA: TGTGCCAGCACCCCCGGGGGGACGAATCAGCCCCAGCATTTT
D gene: -; clone size: many; V gene: TRBV7-2; J gene: TRBJ1-2; CDR3 protein: CASSLHASPGYTF; CDR3 DNA: TGTGCCAGCAGCTTACACGCCTCTCCTGGCTACACCTTC